The rows below give T cell receptor beta chains drawn from one sample of a study of cytomegalovirus exposure and HLA in healthy donors. Only in-frame clones appear in the TCRdb table, and some are missing; sequencing was by immunoSEQ multiplex PCR. The repertoire holds about 91,000 clones, with about 87% as singletons. The sequencing input was PBMCs. These receptors were collected from a man aged 18 to 30 in good health and CMV-seronegative. CDR3s include the opening cysteine and the closing phenylalanine or tryptophan. D genes are given only for firm matches. Clone size is not always given. Where it is, it says once, few, many or a class for expanded clones.

cdr3_length: 16
d_call: .
j_call: TRBJ2-1
clone_size: .
v_call: TRBV5-4
cdr3_aa: CASSFKASSSYNEQFF
cdr3_nt: TGTGCCAGCAGCTTTAAGGCTAGCAGCTCCTACAATGAGCAGTTCTTC

cdr3_length: 15
d_call: .
j_call: TRBJ1-2
clone_size: .
v_call: TRBV19
cdr3_aa: CASSRGGVMQDGYTF
cdr3_nt: TGTGCCAGTAGCCGGGGGGGGGTCATGCAGGATGGCTACACCTTC

cdr3_length: 19
d_call: .
j_call: TRBJ2-3
clone_size: .
v_call: TRBV28
cdr3_aa: CASSLSVQGGGLSTDTQYF
cdr3_nt: TGTGCCAGCAGTTTATCCGTCCAGGGAGGAGGCTTAAGCACAGATACGCAGTATTTT

cdr3_length: 13
d_call: TRBD1
j_call: TRBJ1-1
clone_size: .
v_call: TRBV30
cdr3_aa: CAWSVWETGRAFF
cdr3_nt: TGTGCCTGGAGTGTATGGGAGACAGGGAGAGCTTTCTTT

cdr3_length: 13
d_call: .
j_call: TRBJ2-7
clone_size: .
v_call: TRBV28
cdr3_aa: CASSLGQVAEQYF
cdr3_nt: TGTGCCAGCAGTTTAGGGCAGGTCGCAGAGCAGTACTTC

cdr3_length: 11
d_call: .
j_call: TRBJ2-5
clone_size: .
v_call: TRBV7-8
cdr3_aa: CASSLDSYQYF
cdr3_nt: TGTGCCAGCAGCTTAGACAGCTACCAGTACTTC

cdr3_length: 13
d_call: .
j_call: TRBJ2-7
clone_size: once
v_call: TRBV25-1
cdr3_aa: CASSEFGNYEQYF
cdr3_nt: TGTGCCAGCAGTGAATTCGGTAATTACGAGCAGTACTTC

cdr3_length: 14
d_call: TRBD1
j_call: TRBJ2-3
clone_size: .
v_call: TRBV5-6
cdr3_aa: CASRTGIATDTQYF
cdr3_nt: TGTGCCAGCAGGACAGGGATTGCCACAGATACGCAGTATTTT

cdr3_length: 15
d_call: TRBD1
j_call: TRBJ1-2
clone_size: .
v_call: TRBV30
cdr3_aa: CAWSHGTVANYGYTF
cdr3_nt: TGTGCCTGGAGCCACGGGACAGTAGCTAACTATGGCTACACCTTC

cdr3_length: 18
d_call: .
j_call: TRBJ2-2
clone_size: .
v_call: TRBV4-3
cdr3_aa: CASSQDGYREKHTGELFF
cdr3_nt: TGCGCCAGCAGCCAAGATGGGTACAGGGAAAAGCATACCGGGGAGCTGTTTTTT

cdr3_length: 15
d_call: TRBD1
j_call: TRBJ1-6
clone_size: once
v_call: TRBV7-3
cdr3_aa: CASSLSKGANSPLHF
cdr3_nt: TGTGCCAGCAGCTTATCAAAGGGGGCGAATTCACCCCTCCACTTT

cdr3_length: 13
d_call: TRBD1
j_call: TRBJ2-7
clone_size: once
v_call: TRBV18
cdr3_aa: CASSPDLRQGWNF
cdr3_nt: TGTGCCAGCTCACCGGACCTGAGACAGGGATGGAACTTC

cdr3_length: 13
d_call: .
j_call: TRBJ1-2
clone_size: .
v_call: TRBV19
cdr3_aa: CASQTGTNYGYTF
cdr3_nt: TGTGCCAGCCAGACAGGAACGAACTATGGCTACACCTTC

cdr3_length: 16
d_call: TRBD1
j_call: TRBJ2-2
clone_size: .
v_call: TRBV18
cdr3_aa: CASSQQGGANTGELFF
cdr3_nt: TGTGCCAGCTCCCAACAGGGGGGCGCGAACACCGGGGAGCTGTTTTTT

cdr3_length: 18
d_call: TRBD2
j_call: TRBJ2-7
clone_size: .
v_call: TRBV28
cdr3_aa: CASSLLGFRTSSLHEQYF
cdr3_nt: TGTGCCAGCAGTTTATTAGGGTTCCGGACTAGTTCTCTCCACGAGCAGTACTTC

cdr3_length: 14
d_call: .
j_call: TRBJ1-4
clone_size: once
v_call: TRBV6-1
cdr3_aa: CASRSGATNEKLFF
cdr3_nt: TGTGCCAGCAGGAGTGGAGCAACTAATGAAAAACTGTTTTTT

cdr3_length: 14
d_call: .
j_call: TRBJ1-1
clone_size: .
v_call: TRBV5-1
cdr3_aa: CANSLGVLNTEAFF
cdr3_nt: TGCGCCAACAGCTTAGGGGTATTGAACACTGAAGCTTTCTTT

cdr3_length: 15
d_call: TRBD2
j_call: TRBJ2-7
clone_size: .
v_call: TRBV5-6
cdr3_aa: CASSFSGRDTYEQYF
cdr3_nt: TGTGCCAGCAGCTTTAGCGGGAGGGATACCTACGAGCAGTACTTC

cdr3_length: 14
d_call: .
j_call: TRBJ1-1
clone_size: .
v_call: TRBV7-9
cdr3_aa: CASSLRGRSTEAFF
cdr3_nt: TGTGCCAGCAGCTTAAGGGGAAGGAGCACTGAAGCTTTCTTT

cdr3_length: 14
d_call: .
j_call: TRBJ2-4
clone_size: .
v_call: TRBV5-6
cdr3_aa: CASTFDRNKNIQYF
cdr3_nt: TGTGCCAGCACCTTTGACAGAAACAAAAACATTCAGTACTTC

cdr3_length: 14
d_call: .
j_call: TRBJ1-5
clone_size: .
v_call: TRBV28
cdr3_aa: CATGSGLYNQPQHF
cdr3_nt: TGTGCCACCGGTTCAGGACTCTACAATCAGCCCCAGCATTTT

cdr3_length: 12
d_call: .
j_call: TRBJ1-2
clone_size: .
v_call: TRBV6-5
cdr3_aa: CASSPRGSGYTF
cdr3_nt: TGTGCCAGCTCCCCCAGGGGTAGTGGCTACACCTTC

cdr3_length: 14
d_call: TRBD1
j_call: TRBJ1-6
clone_size: .
v_call: TRBV4-3
cdr3_aa: CASSQDRGNSPLHF
cdr3_nt: TGCGCCAGCAGCCAAGACAGGGGGAATTCACCCCTCCACTTT

cdr3_length: 12
d_call: .
j_call: TRBJ2-7
clone_size: .
v_call: TRBV5-6
cdr3_aa: CASSPGGTEQYF
cdr3_nt: TGTGCCAGCAGCCCCGGGGGAACCGAGCAGTACTTC

cdr3_length: 14
d_call: TRBD1
j_call: TRBJ2-7
clone_size: .
v_call: TRBV6-6
cdr3_aa: CASRGSGQGSEQYF
cdr3_nt: TGTGCCAGCAGGGGGAGCGGACAGGGAAGCGAGCAGTACTTC

cdr3_length: 18
d_call: .
j_call: TRBJ2-3
clone_size: .
v_call: TRBV21-1
cdr3_aa: CASSNPGQGARSTDTQYF
cdr3_nt: TGTGCCAGCAGCAATCCGGGACAGGGTGCAAGGAGCACAGATACGCAGTATTTT

cdr3_length: 14
d_call: TRBD1
j_call: TRBJ1-4
clone_size: .
v_call: TRBV27
cdr3_aa: CASRPGTVNEKLFF
cdr3_nt: TGTGCCAGCAGGCCCGGGACAGTTAATGAAAAACTGTTTTTT

cdr3_length: 14
d_call: .
j_call: TRBJ1-2
clone_size: .
v_call: TRBV28
cdr3_aa: CASSLSPGLDGYTF
cdr3_nt: TGTGCCAGCAGTTTATCGCCAGGGCTAGATGGCTACACCTTC

cdr3_length: 15
d_call: TRBD2
j_call: TRBJ2-2
clone_size: .
v_call: TRBV28
cdr3_aa: CASSTPSGRTGELFF
cdr3_nt: TGTGCCAGCAGCACGCCTAGCGGGAGGACCGGGGAGCTGTTTTTT

cdr3_length: 13
d_call: .
j_call: TRBJ1-4
clone_size: once
v_call: TRBV28
cdr3_aa: CASSPVVDEKLFF
cdr3_nt: TGTGCCAGCAGTCCGGTGGTGGATGAAAAACTGTTTTTT

cdr3_length: 15
d_call: TRBD2
j_call: TRBJ2-1
clone_size: .
v_call: TRBV6-4
cdr3_aa: CASSELAGSYNEQFF
cdr3_nt: TGTGCCAGCAGTGAACTAGCGGGCTCTTACAATGAGCAGTTCTTC

cdr3_length: 17
d_call: TRBD2
j_call: TRBJ2-1
clone_size: .
v_call: TRBV9
cdr3_aa: CASSPPQGLGSYNEQFF
cdr3_nt: TGTGCCAGCAGCCCCCCGCAGGGACTAGGGTCCTACAATGAGCAGTTCTTC

cdr3_length: 14
d_call: .
j_call: TRBJ1-2
clone_size: .
v_call: TRBV5-4
cdr3_aa: CASSLGGRNYGYTF
cdr3_nt: TGTGCCAGCAGCTTGGGGGGGCGTAACTATGGCTACACCTTC

cdr3_length: 15
d_call: .
j_call: TRBJ2-7
clone_size: .
v_call: TRBV5-1
cdr3_aa: CASSFQTGFPYEQYF
cdr3_nt: TGCGCCAGCAGCTTCCAAACAGGGTTTCCCTACGAGCAGTACTTC

cdr3_length: 14
d_call: .
j_call: TRBJ1-5
clone_size: .
v_call: TRBV7-9
cdr3_aa: CASSHTGKDQPQHF
cdr3_nt: TGTGCCAGCAGCCATACAGGGAAGGATCAGCCCCAGCATTTT

cdr3_length: 16
d_call: TRBD2
j_call: TRBJ2-7
clone_size: .
v_call: TRBV7-8
cdr3_aa: CASSIQLAGSAYEQYF
cdr3_nt: TGTGCCAGCAGCATCCAGTTAGCGGGGAGTGCCTACGAGCAGTACTTC

cdr3_length: 15
d_call: TRBD1
j_call: TRBJ2-1
clone_size: .
v_call: TRBV28
cdr3_aa: CASSLPGQGTYRQFF
cdr3_nt: TGTGCCAGCAGTTTACCGGGACAGGGGACCTATCGGCAGTTCTTC

cdr3_length: 13
d_call: .
j_call: TRBJ1-1
clone_size: .
v_call: TRBV28
cdr3_aa: CASSFAGNTEAFF
cdr3_nt: TGTGCCAGCAGTTTTGCAGGAAACACTGAAGCTTTCTTT

cdr3_length: 13
d_call: TRBD1
j_call: TRBJ2-1
clone_size: .
v_call: TRBV23-1
cdr3_aa: CASSQYTGVEQFF
cdr3_nt: TGCGCCAGCAGTCAATATACAGGGGTTGAGCAGTTCTTC

cdr3_length: 14
d_call: .
j_call: TRBJ2-7
clone_size: .
v_call: TRBV9
cdr3_aa: CASSQGMTGYEQYF
cdr3_nt: TGTGCCAGCAGTCAAGGTATGACAGGCTACGAGCAGTACTTC

cdr3_length: 14
d_call: .
j_call: TRBJ2-3
clone_size: .
v_call: TRBV6-4
cdr3_aa: CASGDPGVADTQYF
cdr3_nt: TGTGCCAGCGGTGACCCAGGGGTGGCAGATACGCAGTATTTT

cdr3_length: 14
d_call: .
j_call: TRBJ1-3
clone_size: .
v_call: TRBV28
cdr3_aa: CASSFWGAGNTIYF
cdr3_nt: TGTGCCAGCAGTTTTTGGGGAGCTGGAAACACCATATATTTT

cdr3_length: 14
d_call: .
j_call: TRBJ2-7
clone_size: once
v_call: TRBV4-1
cdr3_aa: CASSQVTSHYEQYF
cdr3_nt: TGCGCCAGCAGCCAGGTCACTAGTCACTACGAGCAGTACTTC

cdr3_length: 15
d_call: .
j_call: TRBJ2-2
clone_size: .
v_call: TRBV9
cdr3_aa: CASSVKEGNTGELFF
cdr3_nt: TGTGCCAGCAGCGTAAAGGAGGGGAACACCGGGGAGCTGTTTTTT

cdr3_length: 14
d_call: .
j_call: TRBJ2-4
clone_size: .
v_call: TRBV28
cdr3_aa: CASTQTGAKNIQYF
cdr3_nt: TGTGCCAGCACCCAGACAGGAGCCAAAAACATTCAGTACTTC